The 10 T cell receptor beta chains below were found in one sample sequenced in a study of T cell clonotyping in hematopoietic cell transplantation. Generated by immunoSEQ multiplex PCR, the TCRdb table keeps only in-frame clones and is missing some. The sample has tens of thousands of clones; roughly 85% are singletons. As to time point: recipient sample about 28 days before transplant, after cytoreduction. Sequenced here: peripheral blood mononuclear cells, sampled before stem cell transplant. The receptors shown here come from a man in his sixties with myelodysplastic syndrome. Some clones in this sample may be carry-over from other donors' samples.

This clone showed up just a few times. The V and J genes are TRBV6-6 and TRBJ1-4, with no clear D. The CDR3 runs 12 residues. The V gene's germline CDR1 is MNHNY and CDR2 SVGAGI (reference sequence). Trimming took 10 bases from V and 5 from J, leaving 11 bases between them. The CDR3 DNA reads TGTGCCACCCTTGGGCAGAATGAAAAACTGTTTTTT. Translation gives CATLGQNEKLFF.

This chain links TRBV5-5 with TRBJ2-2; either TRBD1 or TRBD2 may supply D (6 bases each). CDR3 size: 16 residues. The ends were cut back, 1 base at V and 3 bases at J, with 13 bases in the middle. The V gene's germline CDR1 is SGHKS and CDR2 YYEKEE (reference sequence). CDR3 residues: CASSLMGGDYTGELFF. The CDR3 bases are TGTGCCAGCAGCTTGATGGGGGGCGACTACACCGGGGAGCTGTTTTTT.

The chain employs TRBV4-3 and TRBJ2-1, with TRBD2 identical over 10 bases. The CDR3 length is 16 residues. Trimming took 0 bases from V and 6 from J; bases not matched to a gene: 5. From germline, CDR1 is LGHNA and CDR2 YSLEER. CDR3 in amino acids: CASSQERLAGANEQFF. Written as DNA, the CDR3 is TGCGCCAGCAGCCAAGAAAGGCTAGCGGGGGCCAATGAGCAGTTCTTC.

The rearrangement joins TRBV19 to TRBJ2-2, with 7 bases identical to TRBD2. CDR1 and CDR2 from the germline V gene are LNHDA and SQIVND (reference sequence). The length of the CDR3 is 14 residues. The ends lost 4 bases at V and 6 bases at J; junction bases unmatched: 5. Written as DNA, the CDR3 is TGTGCCAGTAGTAGCGCAGGGAGGGCCGGGGAGCTGTTTTTT. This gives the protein CASSSAGRAGELFF.

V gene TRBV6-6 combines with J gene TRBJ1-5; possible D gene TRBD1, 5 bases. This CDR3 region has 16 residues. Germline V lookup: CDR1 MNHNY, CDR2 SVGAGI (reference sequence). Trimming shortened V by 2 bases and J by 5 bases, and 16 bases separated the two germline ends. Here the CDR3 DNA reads TGTGCCAGCAGTTACGGGTCAGGGAGTGGCGATCAGCCCCAGCATTTT. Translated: CASSYGSGSGDQPQHF.

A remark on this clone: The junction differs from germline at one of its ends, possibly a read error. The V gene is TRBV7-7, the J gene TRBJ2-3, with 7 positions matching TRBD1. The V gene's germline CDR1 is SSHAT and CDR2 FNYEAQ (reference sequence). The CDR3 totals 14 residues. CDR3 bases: TGTGCTAGCAGCCGGGACAGCCTCACAGATACGCAGTATTTT. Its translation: CASSRDSLTDTQYF. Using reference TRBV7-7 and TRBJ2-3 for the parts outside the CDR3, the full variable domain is GAGVSQSPRYKVTKRGQDVTLRCDPISSHATLYWYQQALGQGPEFLTYFNYEAQPDKSGLPSDRFSAERPEGSISTLTIQRTEQRDSAMYRCASSRDSLTDTQYFGPGTRLTVL.

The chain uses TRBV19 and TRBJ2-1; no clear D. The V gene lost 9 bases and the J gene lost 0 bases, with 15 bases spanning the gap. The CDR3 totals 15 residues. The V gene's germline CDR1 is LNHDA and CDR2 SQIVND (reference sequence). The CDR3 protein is CASTDQLSSYNEQFF. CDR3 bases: TGTGCCAGCACAGACCAGCTGAGCTCCTACAATGAGCAGTTCTTC.

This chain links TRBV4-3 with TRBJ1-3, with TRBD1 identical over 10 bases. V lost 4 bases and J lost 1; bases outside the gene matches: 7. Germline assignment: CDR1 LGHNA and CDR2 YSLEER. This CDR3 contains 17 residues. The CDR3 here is CASSRDRGRGSGNTIYF. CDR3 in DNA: TGCGCCAGCAGCCGGGACAGGGGAAGGGGGTCTGGAAACACCATATATTTT.

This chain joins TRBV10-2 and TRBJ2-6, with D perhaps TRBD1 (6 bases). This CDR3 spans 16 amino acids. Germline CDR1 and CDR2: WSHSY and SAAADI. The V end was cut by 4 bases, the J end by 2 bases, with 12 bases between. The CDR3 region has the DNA TGCGCCAGCAGTGTAGCTCCAGGGGCTGGGGCCAACGTCCTGACTTTC. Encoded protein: CASSVAPGAGANVLTF.

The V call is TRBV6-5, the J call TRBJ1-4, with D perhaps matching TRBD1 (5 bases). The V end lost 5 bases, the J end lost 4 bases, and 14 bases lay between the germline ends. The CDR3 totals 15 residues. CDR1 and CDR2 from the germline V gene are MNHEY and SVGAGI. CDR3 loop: CASSPPTGHNEKLFF. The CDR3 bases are TGTGCCAGCAGTCCCCCAACAGGACATAATGAAAAACTGTTTTTT.